The subject of this entry is one T cell receptor beta chain. No antigen is known for it. The entry originates in a study of chemoradiotherapy in HPV16-positive cancers. Data came from immunoSEQ multiplex PCR; TCRdb stores just in-frame clones and leaves some out. Of approximately 13,000 clones detected, over 75% appear once; the ten largest clones hold about 5.8%. Study results and limitations: HPV-specific T cells were functionally defined from only a couple of HPV16-positive patients. Candidate HPV-specific clones and E7-related TCR motifs grew in tumor during treatment.

Repertoires were sampled repeatedly during chemoradiotherapy. Unmatched junction bases numbered 2, after V lost 0 bases and J lost 3 bases. The CDR3 sequence is 14 residues long. Per germline, CDR1 SGHDT and CDR2 YYEEEE. The sequences come from blood, collected from a patient who underwent chemoradiotherapy. This TCR was sampled from a human donor with HPV-associated anogenital cancer. This chain connects TRBV5-6 to TRBJ1-2, with TRBD1 matching 7 bases. The CDR3 loop reads CASSLGQGDYGYTF. The CDR3 region has the DNA TGTGCCAGCAGCTTGGGCCAGGGGGACTATGGCTACACCTTC.